This T cell receptor beta chain was documented in a study of blood T cell repertoires in COVID-19. The CDR3 is made up of 14 amino acids. Trimming cost V 0 bases and J 2 bases, with 9 bases left between them. Germline V CDR1 and CDR2: SGHRS, YFSETQ. TCRdb keeps only in-frame clones here, not all; method: immunoSEQ multiplex PCR. The sample yields roughly 200,000 clones, approximately 83% seen once. Sample: peripheral blood. This sequence originates from a man aged 45-65 years with active or convalescent COVID-19. The chain combines TRBV5-1 with TRBJ2-7; no clear D gene. The CDR3 DNA reads as TGCGCCAGCAGCTTGGCTCATGAGCCCTACGAGCAGTACTTC. Translating gives CASSLAHEPYEQYF.